A single sample is the source of the 14 T cell receptor beta chains below, sequenced in a study of PD-L1 blockade in urothelial cancer. Clones were read by immunoSEQ multiplex PCR, and TCRdb kept only the in-frame ones, dropping some. This sample has 44,000 or so clones; more than 70% occur once, and the top ten carry roughly 3.9%. The specimen was PBMCs, collected around atezolizumab (anti-PD-L1) treatment. The receptors originated from a man aged 80 or over with urothelial cancer.

The chain has TRBV6-5 and TRBJ2-7; the D gene is possibly TRBD1 (5 bases). Germline loops: CDR1 MNHEY, CDR2 SVGAGI. The ends were cut back, 0 bases at V and 0 bases at J, with 9 bases in the middle. The CDR3 length is 15 residues. The CDR3 sequence is CASSYSYRGSYEQYF. CDR3 DNA sequence: TGTGCCAGCAGTTACTCGTATAGGGGCTCCTACGAGCAGTACTTC.

The chain is built from TRBV29-1 and TRBJ2-4; a possible D gene is TRBD1 (5 bases). Deletions cut 7 bases from V and 1 base from J, with 11 bases between. Germline CDR1 reads SQVTM; CDR2 reads ANQGSEA. The CDR3 loop spans 13 amino acids. CDR3 bases: TGCAGCGGGGGCAATGGGGCCAAAAACATTCAGTACTTC. Protein product: CSGGNGAKNIQYF.

This sequence joins TRBV7-2 and TRBJ2-1; possible D gene TRBD2, 5 bases. The CDR3 consists of 15 residues. The germline CDR1 and CDR2 sequences are SGHTA and FQGNSA. The V end lost 5 bases, the J end lost 0 bases, and 11 bases lay between the germline ends. CDR3 protein: CASSLLGSSYNEQFF. The CDR3 DNA reads TGTGCCAGCAGCCTACTGGGGAGCTCCTACAATGAGCAGTTCTTC. Using reference TRBV7-2 and TRBJ2-1 for the parts outside the CDR3, the full variable domain is GAGVSQSPSNKVTEKGKDVELRCDPISGHTALYWYRQSLGQGLEFLIYFQGNSAPDKSGLPSDRFSAERTGGSVSTLTIQRTQQEDSAVYLCASSLLGSSYNEQFFGPGTRLTVL.

The chain has TRBV6-1 and TRBJ2-3; 7 bases fit TRBD2. The CDR3 is 17 amino acids. CDR1 MNHNS and CDR2 SASEGT come from the germline V gene. After removal of 2 bases from V and 2 bases from J, the junction contained 10 bases not matched to a gene. CDR3 in amino acids: CASSEPRGSGPTDTQYF. The CDR3 nucleotides are TGTGCCAGCAGTGAACCCCGGGGTAGCGGGCCCACAGATACGCAGTATTTT.

The V gene is TRBV2, the J gene TRBJ2-4; D gene unclear. Germline V CDR1 and CDR2: SNHLY, FYNNEI. V gave up 4 bases and J gave up 6 bases, with 7 bases separating them. The CDR3 runs to 12 residues. The CDR3 spells CASSVAGNIQYF. CDR3 nucleotides: TGTGCCAGCAGTGTAGCCGGAAACATTCAGTACTTC.

The chain is built from TRBV29-1 and TRBJ2-5; 9 bases map to TRBD2. With 4 bases clipped from V and 4 bases from J, the junction kept 4 bases outside the gene matches. CDR1 SQVTM and CDR2 ANQGSEA come from the germline V gene. CDR3 length: 13 residues. CDR3 residues: CSVGAGGRETQYF. CDR3 coding DNA: TGCAGCGTTGGAGCGGGAGGAAGAGAGACCCAGTACTTC. Drawing the rest from reference TRBV29-1 and TRBJ2-5, the complete variable domain is SAVISQKPSRDICQRGTSLTIQCQVDSQVTMMFWYRQQPGQSLTLIATANQGSEATYESGFVIDKFPISRPNLTFSTLTVSNMSPEDSSIYLCSVGAGGRETQYFGPGTRLLVL.

The V call is TRBV7-9, the J call TRBJ2-1; no clear D. The CDR3 is 17 residues long. Deletions cut 3 bases from V and 3 bases from J, with 18 bases between. Germline lookup yields CDR1 SEHNR and CDR2 FQNEAQ (reference sequence). CDR3 amino acids: CASSFLPKREDYNEQFF. DNA of the CDR3: TGTGCCAGCAGCTTCCTTCCAAAGCGAGAGGACTACAATGAGCAGTTCTTC.

For the CDR3, the DNA is TGTGCCAGCAGCCCCCCAGGGGTAGAAGCTTTCTTT. This sequence encodes CASSPPGVEAFF. The chain recombines TRBV5-5 with TRBJ1-1; TRBD1 is a possible D gene (6 bases). This CDR3 has 12 amino acids. With 4 bases removed from V and 8 bases from J, the gap between germline ends came to 12 bases. Germline values: CDR1 SGHKS, CDR2 YYEKEE (reference sequence).

This clone was detected only a few times. The chain has TRBV7-9 and TRBJ2-2, with D unclear. Trimming pared 1 base from V and 4 bases from J, leaving 10 bases between. The CDR3 extends over 15 amino acids. Germline CDR1 is SEHNR and CDR2 is FQNEAQ (reference sequence). The CDR3 loop reads CASSLGAGPTGELFF. In nucleotides, the CDR3 is TGTGCCAGCAGCTTAGGGGCTGGGCCCACCGGGGAGCTGTTTTTT.

This chain uses TRBV28 with TRBJ2-7, with D perhaps matching TRBD2 (5 bases). The CDR3 is made up of 12 amino acids. V was pared by 5 bases and J by 7 bases, with 12 bases between. CDR1 is MDHEN and CDR2 is SYDVKM in the germline V gene. CDR3: CASSPSRGEQYF. The CDR3 bases are TGTGCCAGCAGTCCCTCCCGGGGAGAGCAGTACTTC.

The chain uses TRBV5-4 and TRBJ2-3, with D tentatively TRBD2 (5 bases). The CDR3 loop spans 17 amino acids. In germline, CDR1 is SGHNT, CDR2 YYREEE (reference sequence). Trimming took off 0 bases at V and 2 bases at J, with 16 bases between the two ends. The CDR3: CASSLVAGTSVTDTQYF. CDR3 DNA sequence: TGTGCCAGCAGCTTGGTGGCTGGCACTAGTGTCACAGATACGCAGTATTTT.

In DNA form, the CDR3 reads TGTGCCACCACAAAGGACAGGGGAGAGACCCAGTACTTC. It is translated as CATTKDRGETQYF. The chain employs TRBV10-3 and TRBJ2-5, with 9 bases lining up with TRBD1. The J segment lost 4 bases and the V segment lost 10 bases, leaving 7 bases of the junction unmatched. Germline V gene lookup returns CDR1 ENHRY and CDR2 SYGVKD. This CDR3 is built from 13 residues.

The chain couples TRBV2 to TRBJ2-5, with D possibly being TRBD1 (5 bases). In germline, CDR1 is SNHLY, CDR2 FYNNEI. V was clipped by 6 bases and J by 2 bases, with 13 bases between them. This CDR3 is built from 14 residues. CDR3 nucleotide sequence: TGTGCCAGCAGATCGACAGTATGGCAAGAGACCCAGTACTTC. It codes for CASRSTVWQETQYF.

This clone was detected only a few times. The chain employs TRBV7-9 and TRBJ2-5, with 11 bases fitting TRBD2. CDR3 size: 14 residues. The V segment lost 5 bases and the J segment 5 bases; nucleotides outside the gene matches: 4. Germline V gene sequence: CDR1 SEHNR, CDR2 FQNEAQ (reference sequence). In DNA form, the CDR3 reads TGTGCCAGCAGCCAAGGGACTAGCGGCGAGACCCAGTACTTC. Translation: CASSQGTSGETQYF.